This T cell receptor beta chain comes out of a study of blood T cells in healthy people across ages (dated by TCRdb to about 2015). About the study as a whole: In model experiments, template switching captured roughly one uniquely barcoded TCR beta cDNA molecule for every two T cells. Using deep sequencing normalized with unique cDNA molecular identifiers, the study measured how TCR beta repertoire diversity changes with age. Using the same blood draw, the study looked at two additional independent replicas of 1 million unique cDNA reads for two donors, one aged 18 to 29 and the other aged 80 or older. Donors were grouped into four age groups: young (average 16 years), middle-aged (39), aged (around 56) and long-lived (less than 85).

CDR1 SQVTM and CDR2 ANQGSEA are derived from the germline V gene. Trimming leaves V shorter by 6 bases and J shorter by 0 bases, with the junction holding 7 bases beyond the gene matches. The CDR3 numbers 14 residues from cysteine through phenylalanine. The entry retains the CDR3 DNA only, 42 bases that are in frame from base 1. Library creation used 5' RACE. Sequencing took place on an Illumina HiSeq 2500. A second PCR of roughly 7 to 12 cycles was run with a J-beta primer mix and a sample-barcoded 5' primer. A template-switch 5' adaptor carrying 12 random nucleotides introduced a unique molecular identifier onto each TCR beta cDNA molecule. At least 2.5 million CDR3-containing paired-end reads were obtained from each sample. All of the RNA was converted into first-strand cDNA using the Mint cDNA synthesis kit, with a TRBC-specific oligonucleotide serving as the primer. Following uracil-DNA glycosylase treatment, all cDNA underwent a first 18-cycle PCR with the universal primers M1SS and BC2_uni_R. The study's own analysis went as follows. For normalization, 1 million high-quality reads, each with a distinct molecular identifier, were randomly selected from each sample. Reads with shared molecular identifiers were discarded instead of being binned into consensus sequences. CDR3 identification, clonotype clustering and error correction used MiTCR with a Q25 quality threshold and the strictest error-elimination algorithm. A nonparametric unseen species model with Euler transformation was used to estimate a lower bound on total TCR beta diversity. In-frame beta chains were kept once TCRdb had trimmed the public reads at Q25 with fastp and called clones with MiXCR. Each CDR3 protein appears once, grouped with its most common genes and DNA. For this entry, the V and J calls and clone size follow TCRdb and not the study's own pipeline. In this sample the table shows about 560,000 distinct CDR3 sequences, about 27% of which occur a single time. Approximately 3.6% of the sample goes to the ten largest clones.

Study-wide conclusions, independent of this receptor: Because the CMV infection status of the donors was unknown, age-related changes in expanded clonotypes may potentially have been confounded. As age increased, observed TCR beta diversity per million T cells dropped in a roughly linear way, and a significant reduction was already evident by age around 41. Conclusive comparison of naive and antigen-experienced compartments was prevented by the profiling of bulk unsorted PBMCs. Estimates of total diversity from one million sequenced T cells were regarded as lower bounds and underestimates. Observed TCR beta diversity correlated strongly with the percentage of naive T cells measured by flow cytometry. Compared with the aged group, the long-lived group had more naive CD4+ T cells, fewer expanded clones and increased TCR diversity, suggesting age selection.

The approximately 40 donors, aged 6 to 90 years, were systemically healthy Caucasian individuals from Russia. Around 9.8 milliliters of peripheral blood were collected from each donor into EDTA-treated Vacutainer tubes. Ficoll-Paque density-gradient centrifugation was used to isolate PBMCs, with at least 6.5 million per sample. Total RNA, at least 6 micrograms per sample, was extracted from PBMCs with Trizol reagent. For every donor, an aliquot of PBMCs went through flow cytometry to measure the percentages of naive CD45RAhigh/CD27high T cells. In regard to this clonotype: This receptor's antigen is unknown. No base quality values were provided; no much bigger clone lies one nucleotide off.

These records were also assigned to another study, of T cells of mothers and their children. The second study also describes: Donors were nine systemically healthy Caucasian individuals: three mothers and their six children. cDNA synthesis used all of the extracted RNA, with roughly 1.5 ug of RNA in each 15 ul reaction. In the second PCR, the M1S primer added sample barcodes and 2-4 random nucleotides. Over 8 million TCR beta CDR3 reads were obtained for each mother, and 2.7 million or so reads were obtained for each child. Thymic selection similarly shapes TCR recombination output in related and unrelated pairs, with minor effect from inherited differences. Normalized repertoire overlap was always found to be slightly, but never significantly, higher in related mother-child pairs than in unrelated mother-child pairs. No persistent microchimeric T cell clones were found, with a detection sensitivity of 80 to 100 clones per million clonotypes. The study used deep NGS to compare TCR beta repertoires of mothers and children, seeking features distinguishing related mother-child pairs from unrelated individuals. The mean age was around 40 +/- 4 years for the mothers and around 11 +/- 4 years for the children. After adapter ligation with NEBNext reagents, the libraries were sequenced on Illumina HiSeq 2000 with 100+100 nt paired-end reads. To prevent cross-contamination, the mother and child libraries were prepared one month apart and sequenced in separate runs. Between about 500,000 and 2,100,000 distinct TCR beta clonotypes were identified per donor. Naive TCR beta clonotypes were estimated from low-frequency clonotypes matched to each donor's FACS-determined naive share, without sorting.

Recombination connected TRBV29-1 to TRBJ1-1; TRBD1 agrees with 7 junctional bases. This sequence originates from a boy between 2 and 10 years old in good health. Sequencing was done on a sample of blood. The DNA reads TGCAGCGTGGCCCCGGGACAGATGAACACTGAAGCTTTCTTT. Its protein product is CSVAPGQMNTEAFF.